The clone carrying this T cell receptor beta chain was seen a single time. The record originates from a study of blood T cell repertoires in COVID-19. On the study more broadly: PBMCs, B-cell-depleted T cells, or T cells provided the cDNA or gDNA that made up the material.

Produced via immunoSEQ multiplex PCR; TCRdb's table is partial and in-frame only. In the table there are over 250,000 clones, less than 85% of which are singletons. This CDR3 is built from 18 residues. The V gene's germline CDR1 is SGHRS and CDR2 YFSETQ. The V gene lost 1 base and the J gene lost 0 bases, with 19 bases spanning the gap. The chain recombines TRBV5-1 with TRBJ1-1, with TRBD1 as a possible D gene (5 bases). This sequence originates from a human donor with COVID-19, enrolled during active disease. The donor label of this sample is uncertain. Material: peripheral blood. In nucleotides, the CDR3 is TGCGCCAGCAGCTTGTGGGGAACGATAGGGGACTTGAACACTGAAGCTTTCTTT. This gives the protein CASSLWGTIGDLNTEAFF.